This paragraph reports one TCR beta chain. The sample holds other DNA sequences that translate to the same CDR3. Assay: immunoSEQ multiplex PCR; the TCRdb copy retains only in-frame clones and omits some. The repertoire consists of tens of thousands of clones, with about 84% occurring once and the leading ten covering about a tenth. This sample is part of a study of OX40 agonist ivuxolimab in advanced cancers. About the study: Subjects had a mean age of about 60 years, with a range of 23 to 79; 82.7% were male.

The CDR3 is 13 amino acids. The V end lost 2 bases, the J end lost 3 bases, and 7 bases lay between the germline ends. CDR1 SGDLS and CDR2 YYNGEE come from the germline V gene. The TCR originated in an adult with an advanced solid tumor such as melanoma, head and neck, liver or kidney cancer. The chain joins TRBV9 to TRBJ2-3, with D perhaps matching TRBD2 (6 bases). This material consisted of CD4+ or CD8+ T cells sorted from blood, taken in a trial of the OX40 agonist ivuxolimab. The CDR3 region is CASSVGGTDTQYF. The CDR3 DNA reads TGTGCCAGCAGCGTCGGAGGGACAGATACGCAGTATTTT.